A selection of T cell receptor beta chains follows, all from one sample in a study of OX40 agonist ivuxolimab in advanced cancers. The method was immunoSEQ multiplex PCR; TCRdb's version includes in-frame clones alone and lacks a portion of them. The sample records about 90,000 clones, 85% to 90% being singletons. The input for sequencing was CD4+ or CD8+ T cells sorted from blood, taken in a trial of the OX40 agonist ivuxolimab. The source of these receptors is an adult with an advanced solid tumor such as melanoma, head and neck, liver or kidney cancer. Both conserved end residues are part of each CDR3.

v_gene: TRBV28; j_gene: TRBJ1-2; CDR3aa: CASSLLGRDYGYTF
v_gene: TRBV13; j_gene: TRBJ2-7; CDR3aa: CASSLADYEQYF
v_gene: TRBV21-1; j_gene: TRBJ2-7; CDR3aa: CASSVCGSGSYEQYF
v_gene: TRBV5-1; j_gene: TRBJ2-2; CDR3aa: CASSLADRATGELFF
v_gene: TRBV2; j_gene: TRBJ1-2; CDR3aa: CASRRDRDGYGYTF
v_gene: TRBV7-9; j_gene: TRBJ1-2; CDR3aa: CASVRDDYGYTF
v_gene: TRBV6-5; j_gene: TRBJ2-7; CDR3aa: CASSRARDAGYEQYF
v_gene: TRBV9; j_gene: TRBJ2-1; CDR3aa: CASSSQITMLSYNEQFF
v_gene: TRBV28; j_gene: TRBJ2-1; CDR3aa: CASSSPGLAGYNEQFF
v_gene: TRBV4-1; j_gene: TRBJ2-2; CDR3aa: CASSLRATNTGELFF
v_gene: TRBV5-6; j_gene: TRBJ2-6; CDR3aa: CASSLGASGANVLTF
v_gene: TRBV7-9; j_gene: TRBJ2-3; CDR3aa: CASSRSLSGSTDTQYF
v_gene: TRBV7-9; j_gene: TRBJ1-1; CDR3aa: CASSLVTVNTEAFF
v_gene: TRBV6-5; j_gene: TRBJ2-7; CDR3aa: CASGGSYEQYF
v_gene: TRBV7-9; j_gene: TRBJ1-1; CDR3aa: CASSSRQATEAFF